A single sample is the source of the 2 T cell receptor beta chains below, sequenced in a study of blood T cells in healthy people across ages. A sample-barcoded 5' primer and a J-beta primer mix were used in a second PCR of roughly 7 to 11 cycles. TCRdb re-analysed the 5' RACE reads in MiXCR, keeping a single row per CDR3 protein. The sample contains some 1.5 million distinct CDR3 sequences, roughly 28% of which appear only once. Input material: blood. The receptor set was obtained from a woman aged 25-40 years in good health.

V gene TRBV30 combines with J gene TRBJ2-7; no definite D call. The V gene lost 1 base and the J gene lost 2 bases, with 15 bases spanning the gap. Germline CDR1 and CDR2: GTSNPN and SVGIG (reference sequence). This CDR3 contains 15 residues. The DNA for the CDR3 is TGTGCCTGGAGTGGACCCGGGCCTCACCCCTACGAGCAGTACTTC. Its translation: CAWSGPGPHPYEQYF.

There are a few counts of this clonotype. This chain uses TRBV3-1 with TRBJ2-1, with D perhaps TRBD1 or TRBD2 (5 bases each). Deletions cut 1 base from V and 1 base from J, with 8 bases between. Germline CDR1 LGHDT, CDR2 YNNKEL (reference sequence). The CDR3 covers 15 residues. CDR3 amino acids: CASSQVGASYNEQFF. Here the CDR3 DNA reads TGTGCCAGCAGCCAAGTCGGGGCGTCCTACAATGAGCAGTTCTTC.